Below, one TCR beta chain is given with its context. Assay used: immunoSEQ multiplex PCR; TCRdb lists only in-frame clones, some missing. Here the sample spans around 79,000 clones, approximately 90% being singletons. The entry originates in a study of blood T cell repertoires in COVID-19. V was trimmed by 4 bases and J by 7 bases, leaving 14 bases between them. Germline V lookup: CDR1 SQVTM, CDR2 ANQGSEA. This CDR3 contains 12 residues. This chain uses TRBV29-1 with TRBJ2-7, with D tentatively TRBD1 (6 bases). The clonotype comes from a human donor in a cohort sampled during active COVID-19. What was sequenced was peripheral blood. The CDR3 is CSVVQTGYEQYF. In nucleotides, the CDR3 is TGCAGCGTTGTACAGACAGGATATGAGCAGTACTTC.